The source of this T cell receptor beta chain is a study of response to subunit inactivated influenza vaccine. Whole-study findings and limits: Authors suggested each seasonal flu vaccination may recruit only limited numbers of new T cells.

MiXCR was run by TCRdb on the RT-PCR reads, yielding one entry per CDR3 protein. The data contain over 650,000 distinct CDR3 sequences, roughly 20% of them seen just once; the ten biggest clones take up roughly a tenth. The table lists this clonotype with a few counts. The antigen is unknown. Trimming removed 7 bases at V and 0 bases at J, with 13 bases between. The CDR3 extends over 14 amino acids. Per germline, CDR1 DFQATT and CDR2 SNEGSKA (reference sequence). Sample: PBMCs from blood, taken approximately 5 days after vaccination. The rearrangement links TRBV20-1 to TRBJ1-3; D is ambiguous. The receptor was isolated from a man aged 50-60 years who received an inactivated influenza vaccine. The DNA for the CDR3 is TGCAGTGGGTACAGCCCGAACTCTGGAAACACCATATATTTT. This gives the protein CSGYSPNSGNTIYF.